This TCR beta chain was obtained from a study of T cells in Graves' hyperthyroidism and ophthalmopathy. Overall study results and limits: Among thyroid clonotypes expanded above 0.001, most also appeared in blood. Ophthalmopathy could be told apart from stable hyperthyroidism with a 13 V-J model.

RNA transcripts yielded amplified TCR beta CDR3 regions. The TCR CDR3 was amplified in a first-round RT-PCR using the HTBI primer set. TCRdb independently ran MiXCR on the multiplex PCR reads; one entry per CDR3 protein. The sample gives over 650,000 distinct CDR3 sequences, about 45% of which show up once; under 8% is in the top ten. Uncontrolled infections, other autoimmune diseases, pregnancy or lactation led to exclusion of patients. Clinicians diagnosed patients from clinical symptoms, serum thyroxine and TRAb, thyroid ultrasound and orbital computed tomography. Remarks on this clonotype: The antigen is not known.

CDR1 is ENHRY, CDR2 SYGVKD, per germline. After removal of 6 bases from V and 14 bases from J, the junction contained 10 bases not matched to a gene. This CDR3 comprises 12 residues. The V call is TRBV10-3, the J call TRBJ1-5; TRBD1 agrees at 7 bases. This TCR was sampled from an adult man with Graves' disease, either hyperthyroidism or ophthalmopathy (not recorded which). The sample comprised peripheral blood or thyroid tissue (not recorded which). The CDR3 reads CAISRDRVGEHF. As DNA, the CDR3 is TGTGCCATCAGCCGAGACAGGGTGGGGGAGCATTTT.